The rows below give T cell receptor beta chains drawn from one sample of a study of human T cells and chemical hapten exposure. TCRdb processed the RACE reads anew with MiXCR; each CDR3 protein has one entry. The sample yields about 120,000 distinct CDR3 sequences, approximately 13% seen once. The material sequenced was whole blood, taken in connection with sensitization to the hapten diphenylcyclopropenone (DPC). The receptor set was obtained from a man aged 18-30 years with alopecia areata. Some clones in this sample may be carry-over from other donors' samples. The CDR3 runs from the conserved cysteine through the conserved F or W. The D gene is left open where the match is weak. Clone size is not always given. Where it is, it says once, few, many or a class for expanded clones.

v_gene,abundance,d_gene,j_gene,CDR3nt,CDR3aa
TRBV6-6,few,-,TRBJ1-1,TGTGCCAGCAGACGACAGGTTAGGAACACTGAAGCTTTCTTT,CASRRQVRNTEAFF
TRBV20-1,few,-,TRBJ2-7,TGCAGTGCTAGAGATCTCGAGTTGTCCTACGAGCAGTACTTC,CSARDLELSYEQYF
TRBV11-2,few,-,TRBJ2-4,TGTGCCAGCAGCCCGAAGCTAGCCAAAAACATTCAGTACTTC,CASSPKLAKNIQYF
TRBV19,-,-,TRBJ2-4,TGTGCCAGCAAACACGGAGGCGACATTCAGTACTTC,CASKHGGDIQYF
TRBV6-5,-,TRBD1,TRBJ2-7,TGTGCCAGCAGTACAGGGGACAGGAGTTACGAGCAGTACTTC,CASSTGDRSYEQYF
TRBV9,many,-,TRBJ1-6,TGTGCCAGCAGCAAGAATACCGAGAGCTATAATTCACCCCTCCACTTT,CASSKNTESYNSPLHF
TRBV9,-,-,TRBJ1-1,TGTGCCAGCAGCGTAGCTGAGGAAGGGACTGAAGCTTTCTTT,CASSVAEEGTEAFF
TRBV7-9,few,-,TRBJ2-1,TGTGCCAGCACCCAAACTACCAATGAGCAGTTCTTC,CASTQTTNEQFF
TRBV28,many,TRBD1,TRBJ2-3,TGTGCCAGCAGTCTAACAGGGGGGCCTACAGATACGCAGTATTTT,CASSLTGGPTDTQYF
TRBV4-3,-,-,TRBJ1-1,TGCGCCAGCAGCCAAGAGGGGACACTAGAAACTGAAGCTTTCTTT,CASSQEGTLETEAFF
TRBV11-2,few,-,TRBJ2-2,TGTGCCAGCAGCTTAGTGGTAGCGGTGGTGCCCACCGGGGAGCTGTTTTTT,CASSLVVAVVPTGELFF
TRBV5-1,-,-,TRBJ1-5,TGCGCCAGCAGCGAGGGGCCCGGTGAGGGGCAGCCCCAGCATTTT,CASSEGPGEGQPQHF
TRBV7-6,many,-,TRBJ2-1,TGTGCCAGCAGCTTAGCCGACAATGAGCAGTTCTTC,CASSLADNEQFF
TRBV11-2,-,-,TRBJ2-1,TGTGCCAGCAGCTTAAACTCGAAATACAATGAGCAGTTCTTC,CASSLNSKYNEQFF
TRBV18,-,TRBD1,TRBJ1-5,TGTGCCAGCTCACGACTCGTCGGGACAGGCAATCAGCCCCAGCATTTT,CASSRLVGTGNQPQHF
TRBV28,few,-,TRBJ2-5,TGTGCCAGCACCTCGGGGCCAAACCACCAAGAGACCCAGTACTTC,CASTSGPNHQETQYF
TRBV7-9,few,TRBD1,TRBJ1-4,TGTGCCAGCAGCGCCAGGACAGGGAGGGGTGCTAATGAAAAACTGTTTTTT,CASSARTGRGANEKLFF
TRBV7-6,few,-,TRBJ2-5,TGTGCCAGCAGCTTAGAGGGGGGTGAGAGAGAGACCCAGTACTTC,CASSLEGGERETQYF
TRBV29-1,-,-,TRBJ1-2,TGCAGCGCCAGTGGATACACGGACTATGGCTACACCTTC,CSASGYTDYGYTF
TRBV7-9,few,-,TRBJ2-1,TGTGCCAGCAGCTTAGCGTGGGGTGAGCAGTTCTTC,CASSLAWGEQFF
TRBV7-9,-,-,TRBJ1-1,TGTGCCAGCAGCGTCGGGACACTGAACACTGAAGCTTTCTTT,CASSVGTLNTEAFF
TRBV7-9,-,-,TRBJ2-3,TGTGCCAGCAGCTTAGACAGTTTCTCTAGCACAGATACGCAGTATTTT,CASSLDSFSSTDTQYF
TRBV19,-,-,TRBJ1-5,TGTGCCAGTAGTATTGGTGAGCCCCAGCATTTT,CASSIGEPQHF
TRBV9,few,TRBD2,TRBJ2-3,TGTGCCAGCAGCGCTAAGTCGGGACTAGGAATCCTTTTT,CASSAKSGLGILF
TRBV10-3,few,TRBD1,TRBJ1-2,TGTGCCATCAGTGAGGGGACAGCTTATGGCTACACCTTC,CAISEGTAYGYTF
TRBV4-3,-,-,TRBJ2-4,TGCGCCAGCAGCCATAGCATATTAGCCAAAAACATTCAGTACTTC,CASSHSILAKNIQYF
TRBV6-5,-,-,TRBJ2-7,TGTGCCAGCAGTTATTGGGAGGGGGCGAGCAGGGAGCAGTACTTC,CASSYWEGASREQYF
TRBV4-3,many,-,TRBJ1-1,TGCGCCAGCAGCCAAGGAACAGGGACGAACACTGAAGCTTTCTTT,CASSQGTGTNTEAFF
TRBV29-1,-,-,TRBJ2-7,TGCAGCGTTCGCAGGGGATACGAGCAGTACTTC,CSVRRGYEQYF
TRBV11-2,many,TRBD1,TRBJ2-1,TGTGCCAGCAGCCCGGGACAGAACAATGAGCAGTTCTTC,CASSPGQNNEQFF
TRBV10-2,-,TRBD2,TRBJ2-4,TGCGCCAGCGGACTAGCGGGGGGAAAAAACATTCAGTACTTC,CASGLAGGKNIQYF
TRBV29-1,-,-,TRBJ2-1,TGCAGCGACAACAATGAGCAGTTCTTC,CSDNNEQFF
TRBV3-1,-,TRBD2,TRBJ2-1,TGTGCCAGCACCTTAGCGGGGAAAAGTGACAATGAGCAGTTCTTC,CASTLAGKSDNEQFF
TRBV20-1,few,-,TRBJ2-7,TGCAGTGCTAGAGAATCCGTTCGCTACGAGCAGTACTTC,CSARESVRYEQYF
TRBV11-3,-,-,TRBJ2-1,TGTGCCAGCAGCTTAGGCAGGGTTAACAATGAGCAGTTCTTC,CASSLGRVNNEQFF
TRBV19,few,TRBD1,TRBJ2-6,TGTGCCAGTAGTGCGATGACAGGGACAGGCTCTGGGGCCAACGTCCTGACTTTC,CASSAMTGTGSGANVLTF
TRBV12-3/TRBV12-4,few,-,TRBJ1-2,TGTGCCAGCAGTATGTTGAGGTGGATGAACTATGGCTACACCTTC,CASSMLRWMNYGYTF
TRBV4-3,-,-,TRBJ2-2,TGCGCCAGCAGCCCGGCGATGGCAGTTTCTACCGGGGAGCTGTTTTTT,CASSPAMAVSTGELFF
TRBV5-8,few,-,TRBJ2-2,TGTGCCAGCAGCTTGGAAGACAGATATACGAACACCGGGGAGCTGTTTTTT,CASSLEDRYTNTGELFF
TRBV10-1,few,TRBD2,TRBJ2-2,TGCGCCAGCACTAGCGGGGGCGGGGAGCTGTTTTTT,CASTSGGGELFF
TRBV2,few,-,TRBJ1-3,TGTGCCCGCAAAATCCAGAGCTCTGGAAACACCATATATTTT,CARKIQSSGNTIYF
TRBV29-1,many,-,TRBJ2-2,TGCAGCGTTGAATTAGACATGACCGGGGAGCTGTTTTTT,CSVELDMTGELFF
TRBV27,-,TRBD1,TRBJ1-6,TGTGCCAGCAGTCCACAGGGGCCCTATAATTCACCCCTCCACTTT,CASSPQGPYNSPLHF
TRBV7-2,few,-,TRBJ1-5,TGTGCCAGCAGCTTAGTCAGGGCTAATCAGCCCCAGCATTTT,CASSLVRANQPQHF
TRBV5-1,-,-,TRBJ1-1,TGCGCCAGCAGCTTGGTTTCCGCCTTAAGGAACACTGAAGCTTTCTTT,CASSLVSALRNTEAFF